The 28 T cell receptor beta chains listed next were all sequenced from one sample in a study of blood T cell repertoires in COVID-19. Method: immunoSEQ multiplex PCR; TCRdb's copy keeps in-frame clones and lacks some. The table records some 160,000 clones, around nine tenths of them present only once. Sample: peripheral blood. The receptors were gathered from a woman aged 80 or older with COVID-19, enrolled during active disease.

Notes on this clone: At one end, the junction sequence differs from germline, possibly due to a read error. V and J are TRBV25-1 and TRBJ1-1; 11 bases agree with TRBD1. CDR3 length: 16 residues. Per the germline V gene, CDR1 is MGHDK and CDR2 is SYGVNS. CDR3 sequence (DNA): TGTGCCACCAGGGAGGGACAGGGGGTCGTGGACACTGAAGCTCTCTTT. Amino acids: CATREGQGVVDTEALF.

This chain joins TRBV7-2 and TRBJ1-5; D gene ambiguous. With 2 bases removed from V and 1 base from J, the gap between germline ends came to 9 bases. The germline CDR1 and CDR2 sequences are SGHTA and FQGNSA. The CDR3 totals 15 residues. This CDR3 reads CASSLQWQSNQPQHF. CDR3 bases: TGTGCCAGCAGCTTACAATGGCAGAGCAATCAGCCCCAGCATTTT.

The rearrangement uses TRBV5-1 and TRBJ1-6, with D possibly being TRBD1 (6 bases). Germline V lookup: CDR1 SGHRS, CDR2 YFSETQ. The CDR3 is 15 residues long. Trimming removed 3 bases from V and 4 bases from J, with 11 bases in between. The CDR3 protein is CASSSSQGYNSPLHF. The DNA of the CDR3 is TGCGCCAGCAGCTCATCCCAGGGGTATAATTCACCCCTCCACTTT.

The genes are TRBV4-1 and TRBJ2-2, with TRBD1 identical over 9 bases. This CDR3 is built from 15 residues. After removal of 1 base from V and 5 bases from J, the junction contained 2 bases not matched to a gene. Germline CDR1 reads MGHRA; CDR2 reads YSYEKL. Written as DNA, the CDR3 is TGCGCCAGCAGCCAAGCGGGACAGGGAACCGGGGAGCTGTTTTTT. Translated, it gives CASSQAGQGTGELFF.

The gene calls are TRBV27 and TRBJ1-2, with D unresolved. V lost 5 bases and J lost 2, with 12 bases in between. The CDR3 runs 14 residues. The V gene's germline CDR1 is MNHEY and CDR2 SMNVEV (reference sequence). CDR3 in amino acids: CASSHGVTNYGYTF. For the CDR3, the DNA is TGTGCCAGCAGTCACGGGGTCACGAACTATGGCTACACCTTC.

V and J are TRBV5-1 and TRBJ2-3; 7 positions agree with TRBD1. CDR1 and CDR2 (germline): SGHRS, YFSETQ. The V gene end was trimmed by 2 bases and the J gene end by 1 base; junction bases not matched to a gene: 4. The CDR3 sequence is 15 residues long. The CDR3 coding sequence is TGCGCCAGCAGCTTCCGGGACAGCCGCACAGATACGCAGTATTTT. This sequence encodes CASSFRDSRTDTQYF.

The chain recombines TRBV5-1 with TRBJ2-1, with D possibly matching TRBD2 (5 bases). Germline V gene sequence: CDR1 SGHRS, CDR2 YFSETQ. Trimming removed 0 bases at V and 0 bases at J, with 7 bases between. CDR3 length equals 15 residues. CDR3 nucleotide sequence: TGCGCCAGCAGCTTGGGGACTGTCTCCTACAATGAGCAGTTCTTC. It is translated as CASSLGTVSYNEQFF.

V is TRBV6-4 and J is TRBJ2-2; D is perhaps TRBD1 (7 bases). Germline assignment: CDR1 MRHNA and CDR2 SNTAGT. The CDR3 runs 14 residues. V gave up 6 bases and J gave up 6 bases, with 14 bases separating them. CDR3 coding DNA: TGTGCCAGCAGGCGGGACAGTGGGGCCGGGGAGCTGTTTTTT. It yields the protein CASRRDSGAGELFF.

The CDR3 DNA follows: TGCAGCGCCGGGACAGGGTCCGAAAAACTGTTTTTT. Translated: CSAGTGSEKLFF. This chain links TRBV29-1 with TRBJ1-4; TRBD1 matches 9 bases. The CDR3 loop spans 12 amino acids. V lost 7 bases and J lost 8; bases outside the gene matches: 5. Germline V lookup: CDR1 SQVTM, CDR2 ANQGSEA.

The chain is built from TRBV5-1 and TRBJ2-5, with D unresolved. Germline CDR1 SGHRS, CDR2 YFSETQ. CDR3 length: 16 residues. Trimming left V 3 bases short and J 3 bases short, with 18 bases between. The chain's CDR3 is CASSSEFAIPKETQYF. Here the CDR3 DNA reads TGCGCCAGCAGCTCCGAATTCGCGATACCCAAAGAGACCCAGTACTTC.

J is TRBJ1-3 and V is TRBV11-1; 7 bases are a match to TRBD1. V dropped 4 bases and J dropped 3; count of bases not matched to a gene: 6. In germline, CDR1 is SGHAT, CDR2 FQDESV (reference sequence). This CDR3 region has 15 residues. This CDR3 reads CASSSIQGLGNTIYF. The CDR3 region has the DNA TGTGCCAGCAGCTCAATACAGGGGCTTGGAAACACCATATATTTT.

The rearrangement links TRBV9 to TRBJ2-3, with no clear D. From germline, CDR1 is SGDLS and CDR2 YYNGEE. CDR3 length: 13 residues. The germline V and J ends were trimmed by 0 bases and 4 bases, with 6 bases remaining between them. This CDR3 is CASSVGPPDTQYF. The CDR3 DNA sequence: TGTGCCAGCAGCGTAGGTCCTCCAGATACGCAGTATTTT.

The rearrangement joins TRBV20-1 to TRBJ2-7; TRBD2 matches 8 bases. Germline CDR1 reads DFQATT; CDR2 reads SNEGSKA (reference sequence). V gave up 3 bases and J gave up 2 bases; unmatched junction bases: 6. This CDR3 is 14 amino acids long. The CDR3 protein is CSASMTSEAYEQYF. CDR3 nucleotide sequence: TGCAGTGCTAGTATGACTAGCGAAGCCTACGAGCAGTACTTC.

V is TRBV28 and J is TRBJ1-4; 11 positions agree with TRBD1. Germline V gene data show CDR1 as MDHEN and CDR2 as SYDVKM. Trimming cost V 2 bases and J 8 bases; bases outside gene matches: 4. The CDR3 has 15 amino acids. CDR3 sequence reads: CASSLTGQGEEKLFF. The CDR3 DNA is TGTGCCAGCAGTTTAACGGGACAGGGGGAAGAAAAACTGTTTTTT.

This chain joins TRBV9 and TRBJ2-2; D gene ambiguous. Germline-derived CDR1 and CDR2 are SGDLS and YYNGEE. The CDR3 contains 15 residues. The V gene lost 3 bases and the J gene lost 1 base, with 10 bases spanning the gap. This chain's CDR3 is CASSARPGNTGELFF. CDR3 bases: TGTGCCAGCAGCGCGAGACCAGGGAACACCGGGGAGCTGTTTTTT.

This chain links TRBV27 with TRBJ2-5; possible D gene TRBD1, 5 bases. Trimming removed 6 bases at V and 0 bases at J, with 11 bases between. The CDR3 contains 14 residues. CDR1 MNHEY and CDR2 SMNVEV come from the germline V gene (reference sequence). CDR3 DNA: TGTGCCAGCAGCCGCAGACAGAACCAAGAGACCCAGTACTTC. It translates to CASSRRQNQETQYF.

The chain links TRBV6-5 to TRBJ1-1; D is perhaps TRBD1 (5 bases). The germline V and J ends were trimmed by 3 bases and 1 base, with 9 bases remaining between them. The germline V gene has CDR1 MNHEY and CDR2 SVGAGI. The CDR3 sequence is 14 residues long. The CDR3 DNA sequence: TGTGCCAGCAGTTATACTACAGGGAACACTGAAGCTTTCTTT. It codes for CASSYTTGNTEAFF.

The chain combines TRBV28 with TRBJ2-7, with TRBD2 matching 10 bases. The CDR3 contains 15 residues. The germline CDR1 and CDR2 sequences are MDHEN and SYDVKM. V lost 7 bases, J lost 3 bases, and 9 bases stayed unmatched. For the CDR3, the DNA is TGTGCCAGCACCGCTAGCGGGAGCGGGTACTACGAGCAGTACTTC. Amino acid sequence: CASTASGSGYYEQYF. Based on the CDR3 plus reference TRBV28 and TRBJ2-7, the full variable domain is DVKVTQSSRYLVKRTGEKVFLECVQDMDHENMFWYRQDPGLGLRLIYFSYDVKMKEKGDIPEGYSVSREKKERFSLILESASTNQTSMYLCASTASGSGYYEQYFGPGTRLTVT.

The genes are TRBV10-3 and TRBJ2-2, with D uncertain. Trimming shortened V by 10 bases and J by 1 base, and 10 bases separated the two germline ends. This CDR3 is 13 amino acids long. CDR1 is ENHRY, CDR2 SYGVKD, per germline. The CDR3 nucleotides are TGTGCCACTTCGCGTGGGAACACCGGGGAGCTGTTTTTT. It yields the protein CATSRGNTGELFF.

The V and J genes are TRBV10-1 and TRBJ2-1; a possible D gene is TRBD2 (6 bases). The CDR3 loop spans 19 amino acids. V lost 2 bases and J 5 bases, leaving 25 bases between the germline ends. Germline assignment: CDR1 WNHNN and CDR2 SYGVQD (reference sequence). CDR3 DNA sequence: TGCGCCAGCAGTGAGCCTAGACTAGTTTTGGTATCTAAGGACAATGAGCAGTTCTTC. Residues: CASSEPRLVLVSKDNEQFF.

The chain carries TRBV6-2 or TRBV6-3 and TRBJ1-6; D perhaps matches TRBD1 (6 bases). The V and J ends lost 2 bases and 5 bases respectively, with 16 bases between them. The CDR3 has 17 residues. CDR1 is MNHEY, CDR2 SVGEGT, per germline. In DNA, the CDR3 is TGTGCCAGCAGTTACGGGTCTTCAGGACAGAATAATTCACCCCTCCACTTT. Residues: CASSYGSSGQNNSPLHF.

V usage is TRBV18 and J usage is TRBJ1-4; tentative D call: TRBD1 (5 bases). Trimming took 6 bases from V and 5 from J, leaving 25 bases between them. CDR1 and CDR2 from the germline V gene are KGHSH and LQKENI. This CDR3 has 18 amino acids. CDR3 nucleotides: TGTGCCAGCTCGCCCAATGAACATACGGGACGGGGGAATGAAAAACTGTTTTTT. This codes for CASSPNEHTGRGNEKLFF.

The chain has TRBV5-1 and TRBJ1-2, with D perhaps TRBD1 (6 bases). V was shortened by 4 bases and J by 5 bases, with 15 bases between the two germline ends. From germline, CDR1 is SGHRS and CDR2 YFSETQ. This CDR3 has 14 amino acids. The CDR3 DNA follows: TGCGCCAGCAGCGTCAACAGGGACGGGTATGGCTACACCTTC. This gives the protein CASSVNRDGYGYTF. The full variable domain, rest sourced from reference TRBV5-1 and TRBJ1-2, is KAGVTQTPRYLIKTRGQQVTLSCSPISGHRSVSWYQQTPGQGLQFLFEYFSETQRNKGNFPGRFSGRQFSNSRSEMNVSTLELGDSALYLCASSVNRDGYGYTFGSGTRLTVV.

The chain combines TRBV11-3 with TRBJ2-3, with D perhaps TRBD2 (5 bases). The CDR3 sequence is 13 residues long. Trimming removed 5 bases at V and 6 bases at J, with 12 bases between. Per germline, CDR1 SGHNT and CDR2 YENEEA. Here the CDR3 reads CASSPRGLDTQYF. DNA for the CDR3: TGTGCCAGCAGCCCGAGAGGGCTGGATACGCAGTATTTT.

The CDR3 nucleotides are TGTGCCAGCAGCCAAGACAGGGGAAACAATCAGCCCCAGCATTTT. Protein product: CASSQDRGNNQPQHF. The chain is built from TRBV3-1 (or the pseudogene TRBV3-2) and TRBJ1-5, with a possible D match to TRBD1 (6 bases). The CDR3 is 15 residues long. Germline CDR1 LGHDT, CDR2 YNNKEL (reference sequence). Trimming removed 0 bases from V and 3 bases from J, with 9 bases in between.

The V call is TRBV19, the J call TRBJ1-1; the D gene is possibly TRBD1 (5 bases). The CDR3 covers 13 residues. The germline gives CDR1 LNHDA, CDR2 SQIVND (reference sequence). Trimming cost V 5 bases and J 10 bases, with 17 bases left between them. This CDR3 is CASSPQGRGTAFF. The CDR3 nucleotides are TGTGCCAGTAGTCCCCAAGGACGGGGGACAGCTTTCTTT.

V and J are TRBV19 and TRBJ2-1; tentative D call: TRBD1 (5 bases). CDR1 is LNHDA and CDR2 is SQIVND in the germline V gene (reference sequence). The V and J ends lost 7 bases and 7 bases respectively, with 14 bases between them. The CDR3 has 13 residues. The CDR3 loop is CASMWTDNNEQFF. The CDR3 DNA reads TGTGCCAGTATGTGGACGGACAATAATGAGCAGTTCTTC.

This chain uses TRBV5-6 with TRBJ1-5, with D perhaps matching TRBD1 (6 bases). The CDR3 length is 15 residues. Germline V gives CDR1 SGHDT, CDR2 YYEEEE. Trimming shortened V by 0 bases and J by 2 bases, and 9 bases separated the two germline ends. CDR3 DNA: TGTGCCAGCAGCTTGGACAGGGCGGGCAATCAGCCCCAGCATTTT. This gives the protein CASSLDRAGNQPQHF.